The entry that follows covers one T cell receptor beta chain sequence. This sample is part of a study of T cell responses to AZD1222 COVID-19 vaccine. V was trimmed by 5 bases and J by 2 bases, leaving 9 bases between them. Germline values: CDR1 SGHTA, CDR2 FQGTGA. The CDR3 consists of 13 residues. Repertoires were generated with immunoSEQ multiplex PCR, while TCRdb's copy carries only in-frame clones and drops some. In the table there are around 110,000 clones, roughly 92% of which are singletons. The receptor was isolated from an adult who received the AZD1222 COVID-19 vaccine. J is TRBJ1-2 and V is TRBV7-3; D not resolved. Sample: peripheral blood, taken 28 days after the second AZD1222 dose. The CDR3 is CASSQSHNYGYTF. DNA for the CDR3: TGTGCCAGCAGCCAATCCCACAACTATGGCTACACCTTC.